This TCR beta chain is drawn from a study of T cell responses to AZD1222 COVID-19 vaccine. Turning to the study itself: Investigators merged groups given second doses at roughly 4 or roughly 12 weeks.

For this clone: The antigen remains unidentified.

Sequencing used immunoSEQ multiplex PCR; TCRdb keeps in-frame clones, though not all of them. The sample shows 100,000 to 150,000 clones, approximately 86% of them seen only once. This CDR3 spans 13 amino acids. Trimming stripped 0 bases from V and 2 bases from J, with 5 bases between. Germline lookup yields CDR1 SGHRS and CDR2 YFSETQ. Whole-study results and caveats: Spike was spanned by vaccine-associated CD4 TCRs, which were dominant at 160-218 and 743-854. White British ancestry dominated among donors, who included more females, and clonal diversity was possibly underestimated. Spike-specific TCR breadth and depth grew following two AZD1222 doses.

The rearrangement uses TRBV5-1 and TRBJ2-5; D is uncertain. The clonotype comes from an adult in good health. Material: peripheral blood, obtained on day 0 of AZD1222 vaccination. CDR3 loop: CASSLDVQETQYF. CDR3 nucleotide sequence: TGCGCCAGCAGCTTGGATGTTCAAGAGACCCAGTACTTC.